This is a list of T cell receptor beta chains from one sample in a study of Graves' ophthalmopathy and Graves' hyperthyroidism. TCRdb fed the multiplex PCR reads into MiXCR, producing one record per CDR3 protein. The sample records 200,000 to 250,000 distinct CDR3 sequences, approximately 28% being singletons. The sample comprised peripheral blood. These receptors were collected from a man aged 45-60 years with Graves' ophthalmopathy. The CDR3 runs from the conserved cysteine through the conserved F or W. The order of the fields is clone size, J gene, V gene, D gene, CDR3 protein, CDR3 DNA. D genes are given only for firm matches. Part of the rows lack a size; the others show once, few, many or a class for expanded clones.

many	TRBJ2-2	TRBV6-2/TRBV6-3	TRBD1	CASTGTENTGELFF	TGTGCCAGCACCGGGACAGAGAACACCGGGGAGCTGTTTTTT
NA	TRBJ2-7	TRBV11-1	TRBD2	CASSRTAGTSGRNEQYF	TGTGCCAGCAGCCGGACCGCCGGGACTAGCGGGAGAAACGAGCAGTACTTC
many	TRBJ2-5	TRBV29-1	NA	CSVGDGQETQYF	TGCAGCGTTGGGGACGGGCAAGAGACCCAGTACTTC
many	TRBJ2-7	TRBV5-4	TRBD1	CASSWGRLTGFNEQYF	TGTGCCAGCAGCTGGGGCCGCCTGACAGGGTTCAACGAGCAGTACTTC
many	TRBJ2-3	TRBV6-5	NA	CASSYYGTDTQYF	TGTGCCAGCAGTTACTATGGGACAGATACGCAGTATTTT
NA	TRBJ2-7	TRBV7-2	NA	CASSFGGSPYEQYF	TGTGCCAGCAGCTTTGGGGGGAGCCCCTACGAGCAGTACTTC
once	TRBJ2-7	TRBV30	NA	CAWSPGSSYEQYF	TGTGCCTGGAGCCCAGGTAGCTCCTACGAGCAGTACTTC
many	TRBJ1-5	TRBV6-5	NA	CASSSLSNQPQHF	TGTGCCAGCAGTTCTCTAAGTAATCAGCCCCAGCATTTT
many	TRBJ1-1	TRBV12-3/TRBV12-4	NA	CASSGRHQGEAFF	TGTGCCAGCAGTGGTCGTCACCAGGGGGAAGCTTTCTTT
many	TRBJ2-7	TRBV2	TRBD1	CASIDRELSEQYF	TGTGCCAGTATCGACAGGGAGCTTAGCGAGCAGTACTTC
NA	TRBJ1-2	TRBV11-2	NA	CASSLGNVGYTF	TGTGCCAGCAGCTTGGGGAACGTGGGCTACACCTTC
many	TRBJ2-7	TRBV12-3/TRBV12-4	TRBD2	CASSFRLAGAHEQYF	TGTGCCAGCAGTTTCCGGCTAGCGGGAGCCCACGAGCAGTACTTC
many	TRBJ2-5	TRBV29-1	NA	CSVVTGLPPAQYF	TGCAGCGTTGTTACAGGGCTCCCACCGGCCCAGTACTTC
many	TRBJ1-5	TRBV9	TRBD1	CASSRTGGNQPQHF	TGTGCCAGCAGCCGGACAGGGGGCAATCAGCCCCAGCATTTT
many	TRBJ1-1	TRBV5-1	NA	CASSFRQDGTTEAFF	TGCGCCAGCAGCTTTAGGCAGGACGGGACCACTGAAGCTTTCTTT
NA	TRBJ1-2	TRBV12-5	NA	CASGPGRRPLTNYGYTF	TGTGCTAGTGGTCCGGGACGGCGACCGTTAACAAACTATGGCTACACCTTC
many	TRBJ2-5	TRBV29-1	NA	CSVEIGDYQETQYF	TGCAGCGTTGAAATAGGGGATTACCAAGAGACCCAGTACTTC
NA	TRBJ1-1	TRBV10-3	TRBD1	CAISESLRGDEAFF	TGTGCCATCAGTGAGTCGCTCAGGGGGGACGAAGCTTTCTTT
NA	TRBJ2-5	TRBV7-2	TRBD1	CASSRYSLGQGETQYF	TGTGCCAGCAGCCGGTATAGCCTGGGACAGGGAGAGACCCAGTACTTC
many	TRBJ2-5	TRBV19	NA	CATDSDGGETQYF	TGTGCCACCGACAGTGACGGAGGCGAGACCCAGTACTTC
many	TRBJ1-2	TRBV4-1	TRBD1	CASSQEMGTGPGYTF	TGCGCCAGCAGCCAAGAGATGGGGACAGGTCCAGGCTACACCTTC
many	TRBJ2-5	TRBV20-1	TRBD2	CSARALAGAQETQYF	TGCAGTGCTAGGGCTCTAGCGGGAGCTCAAGAGACCCAGTACTTC
few	TRBJ2-2	TRBV28	NA	CASSSLTTGELFF	TGTGCCAGCAGTTCTCTAACCACCGGGGAGCTGTTTTTT
many	TRBJ2-5	TRBV6-2/TRBV6-3	TRBD2	CASSYLRDYQETQYF	TGTGCCAGCAGTTACCTCCGGGACTATCAAGAGACCCAGTACTTC
NA	TRBJ2-7	TRBV6-2/TRBV6-3	NA	CASKQRNSYEQYF	TGTGCCAGCAAACAGCGGAACTCCTACGAGCAGTACTTC
many	TRBJ2-5	TRBV28	NA	CASSPQGYQETQYF	TGTGCCAGCAGTCCCCAGGGGTACCAAGAGACCCAGTACTTC
many	TRBJ2-7	TRBV28	NA	CASSLITSRVYEQYF	TGTGCCAGCAGTTTAATCACTAGTCGGGTCTACGAGCAGTACTTC
NA	TRBJ2-7	TRBV28	TRBD2	CASSLGGLAEGFSYEQYF	TGTGCCAGCAGTTTGGGAGGACTAGCGGAGGGCTTTTCCTACGAGCAGTACTTC
few	TRBJ1-5	TRBV30	TRBD1	CAWSVFGTGNQPQHF	TGTGCCTGGAGTGTATTTGGGACAGGGAATCAGCCCCAGCATTTT
many	TRBJ1-2	TRBV19	TRBD1	CASRLGDRANYGYTF	TGTGCCAGCAGACTAGGGGACAGGGCTAACTATGGCTACACCTTC
many	TRBJ2-7	TRBV28	NA	CASRKTAHAEQYF	TGTGCCAGCAGAAAGACAGCTCACGCCGAGCAGTACTTC
NA	TRBJ2-7	TRBV13	TRBD2	CASRTSGSFYEQYF	TGTGCCAGCAGGACTAGCGGGAGTTTTTACGAGCAGTACTTC
many	TRBJ1-3	TRBV12-3/TRBV12-4	TRBD1	CASSLRGTGHGNTVYF	TGTGCCAGCAGTTTGCGGGGGACAGGGCATGGAAACACCGTATATTTT
many	TRBJ2-5	TRBV9	TRBD1	CASSTFDRVGETQYF	TGTGCCAGCAGCACCTTTGACAGGGTGGGCGAGACCCAGTACTTC
many	TRBJ1-1	TRBV12-3/TRBV12-4	NA	CASSFRPDTEAFF	TGTGCCAGCAGTTTCCGACCAGACACTGAAGCTTTCTTT
many	TRBJ2-5	TRBV11-3	TRBD1	CASSLDGQGSETQYF	TGTGCCAGCAGCTTAGACGGACAGGGGAGCGAGACCCAGTACTTC
NA	TRBJ2-7	TRBV6-2/TRBV6-3	TRBD2	CVSSYSMSGTYEQYF	TGTGTCAGCAGTTACTCCATGAGCGGGACCTACGAGCAGTACTTC
many	TRBJ2-5	TRBV30	NA	CAWLAQETQYF	TGTGCGTGGCTGGCACAAGAGACCCAGTACTTC
many	TRBJ2-7	TRBV7-9	NA	CASRPGHDYEQYF	TGTGCCAGCAGACCGGGACACGATTACGAGCAGTACTTC
many	TRBJ2-7	TRBV12-3/TRBV12-4	NA	CATEALGPYEQYF	TGTGCCACCGAAGCTTTGGGACCCTACGAGCAGTACTTC
many	TRBJ2-7	TRBV12-3/TRBV12-4	TRBD2	CASSRTSAEYYEQYF	TGTGCCAGCAGTCGGACTAGCGCGGAGTATTACGAGCAGTACTTC
many	TRBJ1-1	TRBV14	TRBD1	CASSPAGEGQVRVGRTEAFF	TGTGCCAGCAGCCCCGCGGGGGAGGGACAGGTTAGGGTCGGTCGCACTGAAGCTTTCTTT
many	TRBJ2-7	TRBV6-2/TRBV6-3	TRBD2	CASSTGLAGREQYF	TGTGCCAGCAGTACGGGACTAGCGGGAAGGGAGCAGTACTTC
NA	TRBJ1-1	TRBV10-3	TRBD1	CAIRGTGDTEAFF	TGTGCCATCAGGGGAACAGGGGACACTGAAGCTTTCTTT
many	TRBJ2-5	TRBV7-9	NA	CASSLALRTQETQYF	TGTGCCAGCAGCTTAGCTTTGAGGACCCAAGAGACCCAGTACTTC
many	TRBJ1-1	TRBV11-3	NA	CASSFQGTWGTEAFF	TGTGCCAGCAGCTTCCAGGGGACCTGGGGTACTGAAGCTTTCTTT
NA	TRBJ2-2	TRBV6-1	NA	CASRGYLTGELFF	TGTGCCAGCAGAGGCTACCTCACCGGGGAGCTGTTTTTT
many	TRBJ1-2	TRBV12-3/TRBV12-4	TRBD1	CASSARQGGGYTF	TGTGCCAGCAGCGCCCGACAGGGTGGGGGCTACACCTTC
many	TRBJ2-5	TRBV28	TRBD2	CASSFSGGETQYF	TGTGCCAGCAGTTTTAGCGGGGGAGAGACCCAGTACTTC
NA	TRBJ2-7	TRBV6-2/TRBV6-3	NA	CASSTPQKRQYF	TGTGCCAGCAGTACGCCCCAGAAAAGGCAGTACTTC
NA	TRBJ1-3	TRBV2	TRBD1	CASGGQGDGNTIYF	TGTGCCAGCGGTGGACAGGGCGACGGAAACACCATATATTTT
many	TRBJ1-1	TRBV28	NA	CASSYTNTEAFF	TGTGCCAGCAGTTACACGAACACTGAAGCTTTCTTT
NA	TRBJ1-1	TRBV5-6	NA	CASSLGHEGDVDTEAFF	TGTGCCAGCAGCCTAGGACATGAAGGTGATGTGGACACTGAAGCTTTCTTT
many	TRBJ1-5	TRBV27	TRBD1	CASRDRGGRPQHF	TGTGCCAGCAGAGACAGGGGTGGCCGGCCCCAGCATTTT
NA	TRBJ2-7	TRBV6-1	NA	CASRPAEGTYEQYF	TGTGCCAGCAGACCGGCCGAGGGGACCTACGAGCAGTACTTC
NA	TRBJ2-5	TRBV6-1	TRBD1	CASTPGQGTLQETQYF	TGTGCCAGCACCCCGGGACAGGGGACCCTCCAAGAGACCCAGTACTTC
NA	TRBJ1-2	TRBV28	NA	CASSSRRGPYGYTF	TGTGCCAGCAGCTCGAGGCGAGGGCCCTATGGCTACACCTTC
many	TRBJ2-5	TRBV10-3	NA	CAIRGPKETQYF	TGTGCCATCAGGGGACCTAAAGAGACCCAGTACTTC